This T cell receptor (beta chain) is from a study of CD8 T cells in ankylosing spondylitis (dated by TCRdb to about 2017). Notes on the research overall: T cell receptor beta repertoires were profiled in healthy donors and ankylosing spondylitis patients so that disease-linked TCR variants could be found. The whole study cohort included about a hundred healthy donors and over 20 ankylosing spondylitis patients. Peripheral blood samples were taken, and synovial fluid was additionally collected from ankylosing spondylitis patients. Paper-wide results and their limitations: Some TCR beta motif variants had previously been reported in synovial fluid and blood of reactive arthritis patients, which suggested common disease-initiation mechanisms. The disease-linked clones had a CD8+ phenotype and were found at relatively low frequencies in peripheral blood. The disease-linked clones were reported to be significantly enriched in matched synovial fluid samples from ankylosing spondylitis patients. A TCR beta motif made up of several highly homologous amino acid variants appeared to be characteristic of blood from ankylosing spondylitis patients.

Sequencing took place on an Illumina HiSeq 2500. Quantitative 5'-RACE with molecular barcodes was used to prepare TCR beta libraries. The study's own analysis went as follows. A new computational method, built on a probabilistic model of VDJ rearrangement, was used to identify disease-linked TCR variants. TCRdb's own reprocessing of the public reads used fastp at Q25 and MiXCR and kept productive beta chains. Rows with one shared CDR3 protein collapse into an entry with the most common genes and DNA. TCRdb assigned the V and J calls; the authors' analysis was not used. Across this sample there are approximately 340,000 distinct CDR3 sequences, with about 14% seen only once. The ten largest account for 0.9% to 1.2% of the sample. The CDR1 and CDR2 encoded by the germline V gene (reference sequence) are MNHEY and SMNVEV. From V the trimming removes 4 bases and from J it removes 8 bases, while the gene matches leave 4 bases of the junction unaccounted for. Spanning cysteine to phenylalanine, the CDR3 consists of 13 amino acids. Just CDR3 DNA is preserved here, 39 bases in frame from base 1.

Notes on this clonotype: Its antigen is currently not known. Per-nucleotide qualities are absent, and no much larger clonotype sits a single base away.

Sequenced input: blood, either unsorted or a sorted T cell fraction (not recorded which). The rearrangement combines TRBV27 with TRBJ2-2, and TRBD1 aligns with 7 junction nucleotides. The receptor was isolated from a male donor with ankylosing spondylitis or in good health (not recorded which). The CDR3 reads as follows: CASSSQGQGELFF. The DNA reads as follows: TGTGCCAGCAGTTCACAGGGACAGGGGGAGCTGTTTTTT.